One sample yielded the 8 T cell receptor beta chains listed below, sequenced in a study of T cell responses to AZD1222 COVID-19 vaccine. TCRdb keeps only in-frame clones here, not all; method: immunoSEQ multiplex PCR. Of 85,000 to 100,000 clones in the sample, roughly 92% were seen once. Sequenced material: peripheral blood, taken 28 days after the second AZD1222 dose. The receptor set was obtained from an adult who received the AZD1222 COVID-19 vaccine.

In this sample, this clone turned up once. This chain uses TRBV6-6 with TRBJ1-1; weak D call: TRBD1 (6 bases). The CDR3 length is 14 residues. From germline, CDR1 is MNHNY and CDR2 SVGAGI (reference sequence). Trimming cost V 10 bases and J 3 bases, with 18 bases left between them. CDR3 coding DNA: TGTGCCATCCGGGCAGGGGATAAAGACACTGAAGCTTTCTTT. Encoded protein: CAIRAGDKDTEAFF.

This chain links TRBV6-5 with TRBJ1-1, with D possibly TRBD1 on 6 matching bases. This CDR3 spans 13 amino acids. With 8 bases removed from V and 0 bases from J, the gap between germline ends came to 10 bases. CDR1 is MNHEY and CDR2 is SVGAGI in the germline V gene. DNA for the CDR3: TGTGCCAGCGGGGGACATTTGAACACTGAAGCTTTCTTT. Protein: CASGGHLNTEAFF.

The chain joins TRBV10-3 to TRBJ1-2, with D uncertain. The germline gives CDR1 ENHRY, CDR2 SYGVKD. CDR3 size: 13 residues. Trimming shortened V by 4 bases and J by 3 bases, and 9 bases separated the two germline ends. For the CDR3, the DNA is TGTGCCATCAGTGCTGGGCGGGACTATGGCTACACCTTC. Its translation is CAISAGRDYGYTF.

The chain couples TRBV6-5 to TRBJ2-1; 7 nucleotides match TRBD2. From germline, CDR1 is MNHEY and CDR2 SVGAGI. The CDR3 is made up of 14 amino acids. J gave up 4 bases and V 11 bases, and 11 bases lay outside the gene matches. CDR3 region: CASRGDGRYNEQFF. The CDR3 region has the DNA TGTGCCTCCCGGGGGGACGGCCGGTACAATGAGCAGTTCTTC.

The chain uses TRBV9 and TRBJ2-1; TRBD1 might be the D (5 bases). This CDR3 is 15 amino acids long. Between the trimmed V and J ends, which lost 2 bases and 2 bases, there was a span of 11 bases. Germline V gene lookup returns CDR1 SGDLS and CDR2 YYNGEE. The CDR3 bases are TGTGCCAGCAGCGTTGACAGTATCCCCTACAATGAGCAGTTCTTC. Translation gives CASSVDSIPYNEQFF.

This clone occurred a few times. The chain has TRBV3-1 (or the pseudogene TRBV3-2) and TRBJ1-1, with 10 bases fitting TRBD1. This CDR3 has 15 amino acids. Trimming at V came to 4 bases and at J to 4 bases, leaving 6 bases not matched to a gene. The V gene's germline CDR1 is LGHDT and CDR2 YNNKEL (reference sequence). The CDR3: CASSRRGQGTTEAFF. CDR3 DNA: TGTGCCAGCAGCCGCCGGGGACAGGGGACCACTGAAGCTTTCTTT.

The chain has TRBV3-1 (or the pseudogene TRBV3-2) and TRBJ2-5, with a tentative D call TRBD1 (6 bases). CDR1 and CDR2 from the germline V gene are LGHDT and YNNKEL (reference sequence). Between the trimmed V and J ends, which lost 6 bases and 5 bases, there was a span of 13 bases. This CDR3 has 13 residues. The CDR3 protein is CASRLTGLETQYF. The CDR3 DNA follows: TGTGCCAGCAGACTTACAGGGTTGGAGACCCAGTACTTC.

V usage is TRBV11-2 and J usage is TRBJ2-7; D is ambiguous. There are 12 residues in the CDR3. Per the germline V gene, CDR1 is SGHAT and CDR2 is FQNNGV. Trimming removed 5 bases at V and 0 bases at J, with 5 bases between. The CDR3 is CASSLNSYEQYF. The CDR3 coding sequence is TGTGCCAGCAGCCTTAACTCCTACGAGCAGTACTTC.